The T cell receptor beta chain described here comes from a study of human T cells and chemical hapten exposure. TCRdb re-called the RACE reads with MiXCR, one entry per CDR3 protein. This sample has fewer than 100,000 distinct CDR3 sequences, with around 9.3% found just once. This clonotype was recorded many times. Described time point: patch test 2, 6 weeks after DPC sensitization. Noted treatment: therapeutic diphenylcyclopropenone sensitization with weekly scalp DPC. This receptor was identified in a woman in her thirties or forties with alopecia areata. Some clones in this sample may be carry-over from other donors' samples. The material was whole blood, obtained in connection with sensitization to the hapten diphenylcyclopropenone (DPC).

In DNA form, the CDR3 reads TGTGCCAGCACCCGGGACGCCGGGGGCTATGAGCAGTTCTTC. Translation: CASTRDAGGYEQFF. The gene calls are TRBV6-5 and TRBJ2-1; D assignment may be TRBD1 or TRBD2 (6 bases each). The V end was cut by 7 bases, the J end by 8 bases, with 18 bases between. Germline-derived CDR1 and CDR2 are MNHEY and SVGAGI. The CDR3 totals 14 residues.